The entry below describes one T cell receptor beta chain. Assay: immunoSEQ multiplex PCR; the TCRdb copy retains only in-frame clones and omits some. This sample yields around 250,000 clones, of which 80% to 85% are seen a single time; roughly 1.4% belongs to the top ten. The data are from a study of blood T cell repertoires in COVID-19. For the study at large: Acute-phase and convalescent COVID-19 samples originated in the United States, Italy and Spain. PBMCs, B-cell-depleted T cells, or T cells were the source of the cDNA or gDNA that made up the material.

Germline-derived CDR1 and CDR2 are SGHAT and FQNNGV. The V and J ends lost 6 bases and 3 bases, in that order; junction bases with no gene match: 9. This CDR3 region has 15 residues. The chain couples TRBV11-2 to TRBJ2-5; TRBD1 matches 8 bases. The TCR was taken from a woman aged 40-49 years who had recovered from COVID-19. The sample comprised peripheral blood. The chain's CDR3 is CASRRTGLHEETQYF. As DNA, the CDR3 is TGTGCCAGCAGACGGACAGGGTTGCATGAAGAGACCCAGTACTTC. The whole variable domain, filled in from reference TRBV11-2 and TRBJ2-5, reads EAGVAQSPRYKIIEKRQSVAFWCNPISGHATLYWYQQILGQGPKLLIQFQNNGVVDDSQLPKDRFSAERLKGVDSTLKIQPAKLEDSAVYLCASRRTGLHEETQYFGPGTRLLVL.